A single T cell receptor (beta chain) is shown here with its context. Assay: immunoSEQ multiplex PCR; the TCRdb copy retains only in-frame clones and omits some. The table records approximately 90,000 clones, 80% to 90% of them present only once. The data were obtained in a study of blood T cell repertoires in COVID-19. Germline V gene sequence: CDR1 MGHDK, CDR2 SYGVNS. V lost 1 base, J lost 1 base, and 7 bases lay in between. The CDR3 is 15 residues long. The sequence derives from a man aged 45-65 years with acute or convalescent COVID-19. Sequencing was carried out using peripheral blood. This sequence joins TRBV25-1 and TRBJ2-2; TRBD1 might be the D (6 bases). This chain's CDR3 is CASSEWGQNTGELFF. CDR3 DNA: TGTGCCAGCAGTGAATGGGGACAGAACACCGGGGAGCTGTTTTTT. The full variable domain, in which reference TRBV25-1 and TRBJ2-2 provide the parts outside the CDR3, is EADIYQTPRYLVIGTGKKITLECSQTMGHDKMYWYQQDPGMELHLIHYSYGVNSTEKGDLSSESTVSRIRTEHFPLTLESARPSHTSQYLCASSEWGQNTGELFFGEGSRLTVL.